Listed below are T cell receptor beta chains from one sample, sequenced in a study of shared clonotypes between healthy human individuals. Libraries were prepared by immunoSEQ multiplex PCR; TCRdb keeps only in-frame clonotypes and omits some of them. The top ten clones hold roughly 1.2% of a sample with some 1.5 million clones, approximately 96% of them seen once. Sequencing input: naive CD4+ T cells sorted from blood. These receptors all stem from a man aged 25-45 years in good health. The CDR3 runs from the conserved cysteine through the conserved F or W. The order of the fields is CDR3 length, V gene, clone size, J gene, D gene, CDR3 protein, CDR3 DNA. D genes are given only for firm matches. Size is omitted from some rows. Given values are once, few, many or a class for expanded clones.

13	TRBV6-6	.	TRBJ2-7	.	CASSRTVSYEQYF	TGTGCCAGCAGCAGGACAGTCTCCTACGAGCAGTACTTC
18	TRBV4-3	once	TRBJ1-2	.	CASSQEIATWGSNYGYTF	TGCGCCAGCAGCCAAGAGATAGCCACGTGGGGAAGTAACTATGGCTACACCTTC
15	TRBV6-5	.	TRBJ2-1	TRBD2	CASSPTSGTYNEQFF	TGTGCCAGCAGTCCCACTAGCGGGACCTACAATGAGCAGTTCTTC
15	TRBV4-1	.	TRBJ2-1	.	CASSLEGRADNEQFF	TGCGCCAGCAGCCTCGAAGGCAGAGCAGACAATGAGCAGTTCTTC
13	TRBV6-1	.	TRBJ1-1	.	CASSNLGDTEAFF	TGTGCCAGCAGTAACCTGGGGGACACTGAAGCTTTCTTT
16	TRBV5-1	.	TRBJ2-3	.	CASSLGLGSVTDTQYF	TGCGCCAGCAGCTTGGGACTGGGCTCTGTCACAGATACGCAGTATTTT
15	TRBV19	.	TRBJ1-5	.	CASSIPKQGGQPQHF	TGTGCCAGTAGTATACCAAAGCAGGGCGGTCAGCCCCAGCATTTT
14	TRBV18	.	TRBJ2-7	TRBD1	CASSPTGDSDGQYF	TGTGCCAGCTCACCCACAGGGGACAGCGATGGGCAGTACTTC
15	TRBV27	once	TRBJ2-7	TRBD2	CASSAWRTSGTEQYF	TGTGCCAGCAGTGCCTGGAGGACTAGCGGTACCGAGCAGTACTTC
14	TRBV19	.	TRBJ2-5	TRBD1	CASSRQGAQETQYF	TGTGCCAGTAGTCGACAGGGGGCACAAGAGACCCAGTACTTC
15	TRBV11-2	.	TRBJ2-5	TRBD1	CASSLEFRGRVTQYF	TGTGCCAGCAGCTTAGAATTCAGGGGGCGTGTGACCCAGTACTTC
12	TRBV28	.	TRBJ2-7	.	CASSPYREKQYF	TGTGCCAGCAGCCCTTACAGGGAAAAGCAGTACTTC
15	TRBV28	.	TRBJ2-1	TRBD1	CASTQPGQGDNEQFF	TGTGCCAGCACCCAACCGGGACAGGGCGACAATGAGCAGTTCTTC
16	TRBV7-2	.	TRBJ2-1	.	CASSTAGTSSYNEQFF	TGTGCCAGCAGCACCGCTGGGACCAGCTCCTACAATGAGCAGTTCTTC
13	TRBV28	.	TRBJ2-7	.	CASSQQGTHEQYF	TGTGCCAGCAGTCAACAGGGAACCCATGAGCAGTACTTC
14	TRBV5-1	once	TRBJ1-2	.	CASSPITGQDGYTF	TGCGCCAGCAGCCCTATCACAGGGCAAGATGGCTACACCTTC
15	TRBV18	.	TRBJ1-2	.	CASSPQVSQGYGYTF	TGTGCCAGCTCGCCGCAAGTATCACAGGGATACGGCTACACCTTC
15	TRBV7-9	.	TRBJ1-5	.	CASSLHGTGNQPQHF	TGTGCCAGCAGCTTACACGGGACTGGCAATCAGCCCCAGCATTTT
13	TRBV19	.	TRBJ1-5	.	CASKTEPHQPQHF	TGTGCCAGTAAGACAGAACCGCATCAGCCCCAGCATTTT
13	TRBV28	.	TRBJ2-2	.	CASSLLLKKELFF	TGTGCCAGCAGTTTATTACTGAAAAAAGAGCTGTTTTTT
15	TRBV4-1	.	TRBJ2-3	.	CASSQGSGSADTQYF	TGCGCCAGCAGCCAAGGTTCCGGGAGCGCAGATACGCAGTATTTT
17	TRBV18	.	TRBJ1-3	TRBD1	CASSPGTGHVSGNTIYF	TGTGCCAGCTCACCAGGGACAGGGCATGTATCTGGAAACACCATATATTTT
15	TRBV5-1	.	TRBJ2-2	TRBD2	CASSLAQGGTGELFF	TGCGCCAGCAGCTTGGCTCAGGGAGGGACCGGGGAGCTGTTTTTT
15	TRBV14	.	TRBJ2-1	.	CASSQRQRNNNEQFF	TGTGCCAGCAGCCAACGACAACGAAACAACAATGAGCAGTTCTTC
14	TRBV2	.	TRBJ2-1	TRBD2	CASSELAGGYEQFF	TGTGCCAGCAGTGAACTAGCGGGAGGTTATGAGCAGTTCTTC
15	TRBV2	.	TRBJ1-2	.	CASSADSGQFYGYTF	TGTGCCAGCAGTGCCGACAGCGGACAATTCTATGGCTACACCTTC
16	TRBV19	.	TRBJ2-2	.	CASLGRAVGGTGELFF	TGTGCCAGTTTAGGACGGGCCGTAGGGGGGACCGGGGAGCTGTTTTTT
13	TRBV6-1	.	TRBJ1-2	.	CAILTGVRSGYTF	TGTGCCATCCTGACTGGCGTTCGATCTGGCTACACCTTC
13	TRBV18	.	TRBJ2-2	.	CASEPGRRGVLFF	TGTGCCAGCGAACCGGGACGCAGGGGCGTACTGTTTTTT
14	TRBV14	.	TRBJ2-1	TRBD2	CASSLRGDYNEQFF	TGTGCCAGCAGCCTGCGGGGGGACTACAATGAGCAGTTCTTC
13	TRBV10-1	.	TRBJ2-7	.	CASSDDSRYEQYF	TGCGCCAGCAGTGACGACAGTCGCTACGAGCAGTACTTC
12	TRBV10-3	.	TRBJ2-3	.	CAIKGSTDTQYF	TGTGCCATCAAGGGGAGCACAGATACGCAGTATTTT
14	TRBV7-2	.	TRBJ1-1	.	CASSSWGKNTEAFF	TGTGCCAGCAGCTCCTGGGGGAAGAACACTGAAGCTTTCTTT
13	TRBV7-8	.	TRBJ2-1	.	CASSLEAGRQQFF	TGTGCCAGCAGCTTAGAGGCCGGCCGTCAGCAGTTCTTC
15	TRBV2	.	TRBJ2-7	TRBD2	CASSEALGTSGEQYF	TGTGCCAGCAGTGAAGCGCTAGGAACTAGCGGCGAGCAGTACTTC
14	TRBV12-5	once	TRBJ2-1	.	CASGLGTWGNEQFF	TGTGCTAGTGGTTTGGGGACCTGGGGGAATGAGCAGTTCTTC
17	TRBV28	.	TRBJ2-1	.	CASSLLEGGYSYNEQFF	TGTGCCAGCAGTCTTCTCGAGGGGGGTTATTCCTACAATGAGCAGTTCTTC
15	TRBV19	.	TRBJ2-7	.	CASATGEGTIYEQYF	TGTGCCAGCGCCACCGGGGAGGGGACAATCTACGAGCAGTACTTC
15	TRBV27	.	TRBJ2-7	.	CASSLIVGSSYEQYF	TGTGCCAGCAGTTTAATTGTCGGGAGCTCCTACGAGCAGTACTTC
13	TRBV6-5	once	TRBJ1-5	.	CASGLGGNQPQHF	TGTGCCAGCGGGTTGGGTGGCAATCAGCCCCAGCATTTT
13	TRBV19	.	TRBJ1-1	.	CASMTTWNTEAFF	TGTGCCAGTATGACGACCTGGAACACTGAAGCTTTCTTT
12	TRBV5-4	few	TRBJ1-5	.	CASSLDNQPQHF	TGTGCCAGCAGCTTGGACAATCAGCCCCAGCATTTT
14	TRBV28	few	TRBJ2-5	TRBD1	CASRGRQGFETQYF	TGTGCCAGCAGGGGAAGACAGGGGTTTGAGACCCAGTACTTC
14	TRBV10-3	.	TRBJ2-7	.	CAISTGTDTYEQYF	TGTGCCATCAGTACCGGGACGGATACCTACGAGCAGTACTTC
18	TRBV10-3	.	TRBJ1-2	.	CAISESARPGRGSYGYTF	TGTGCCATCAGTGAGAGCGCAAGGCCCGGGCGAGGATCCTATGGCTACACCTTC
15	TRBV9	.	TRBJ2-2	.	CASSVLQGNTGELFF	TGTGCCAGCAGCGTCCTACAGGGAAACACCGGGGAGCTGTTTTTT
15	TRBV19	.	TRBJ2-2	TRBD1	CASSWTGLSTGELFF	TGTGCCAGTAGCTGGACAGGGCTGAGCACCGGGGAGCTGTTTTTT
17	TRBV28	once	TRBJ1-5	TRBD1	CASSSVQGAPFGQPQHF	TGTGCCAGCAGTTCCGTACAGGGGGCGCCGTTCGGTCAGCCCCAGCATTTT
18	TRBV9	.	TRBJ2-1	.	CASSVAGRGLSSYNEQFF	TGTGCCAGCAGCGTAGCCGGTCGCGGTCTGAGCTCCTACAATGAGCAGTTCTTC
15	TRBV28	.	TRBJ1-2	.	CASSLPRDWGYGYTF	TGTGCCAGCAGTTTACCCAGGGATTGGGGCTATGGCTACACCTTC
14	TRBV7-6	.	TRBJ2-7	TRBD1	CASSLDLTGVEQYF	TGTGCCAGCAGCTTAGATCTGACAGGGGTCGAGCAGTACTTC
16	TRBV14	.	TRBJ2-7	TRBD2	CASSQALSGAPYEQYF	TGTGCCAGCAGCCAAGCTTTAAGCGGGGCTCCCTACGAGCAGTACTTC